Shown below are 9 T cell receptor beta chains from a single sample sequenced in a study of T cell responses to AZD1222 COVID-19 vaccine. Using immunoSEQ multiplex PCR, the repertoire was profiled, and TCRdb retains in-frame clones only, with some absent. The data contain roughly 150,000 clones, about 92% of them singletons. The source was peripheral blood, collected 28 days after the second AZD1222 dose. These receptor sequences come from an adult who received the AZD1222 COVID-19 vaccine.

This chain links TRBV5-6 with TRBJ2-7; D might be TRBD2 (6 bases). Trimming removed 4 bases at V and 3 bases at J, with 20 bases between. The CDR3 has 16 residues. Germline V gene sequence: CDR1 SGHDT, CDR2 YYEEEE. The CDR3 DNA is TGTGCCAGCAGCCGGCAGCAGCTGTGGGGGGTCTACGAGCAGTACTTC. Translating gives CASSRQQLWGVYEQYF.

The chain employs TRBV28 and TRBJ1-2; TRBD1 agrees at 9 bases. Germline CDR1 is MDHEN and CDR2 is SYDVKM. V lost 2 bases to trimming and J lost 8 bases; unmatched junction nucleotides: 6. CDR3 size: 14 residues. CDR3 loop: CASSLGDRERGYTF. DNA of the CDR3: TGTGCCAGCAGTTTAGGGGACAGGGAACGGGGCTACACCTTC.

This clone appeared once. The CDR3 coding sequence is TGTGCCAGCTCACCACCAGGACAGAGGGGAGTCACTGAAGCTTTCTTT. Protein: CASSPPGQRGVTEAFF. The chain has TRBV18 and TRBJ1-1; a possible D gene is TRBD1 (6 bases). The V gene's germline CDR1 is KGHSH and CDR2 LQKENI. The CDR3 sequence is 16 residues long. V was clipped by 0 bases and J by 4 bases, with 15 bases between them. The variable domain in full, completed from reference TRBV18 and TRBJ1-1, reads NAGVMQNPRHLVRRRGQEARLRCSPMKGHSHVYWYRQLPEEGLKFMVYLQKENIIDESGMPKERFSAEFPKEGPSILRIQQVVRGDSAAYFCASSPPGQRGVTEAFFGQGTRLTVV.

The chain uses TRBV11-1 and TRBJ2-1; 12 bases map to TRBD2. The length of the CDR3 is 16 residues. The V and J ends lost 5 bases and 4 bases, in that order; junction bases with no gene match: 6. Germline V gene data show CDR1 as SGHAT and CDR2 as FQDESV (reference sequence). CDR3 coding DNA: TGTGCCAGCAGCCCGCGGACTAGCGGGATATACAATGAGCAGTTCTTC. It specifies CASSPRTSGIYNEQFF.

This clone appeared a single time. This rearrangement joins TRBV9 to TRBJ2-2, with D possibly matching TRBD2 (5 bases). V was shortened by 4 bases and J by 4 bases, with 17 bases between the two germline ends. The CDR3 extends over 16 amino acids. Germline CDR1 SGDLS, CDR2 YYNGEE. The CDR3 region is CASSPPSRTATGELFF. The CDR3 coding sequence is TGTGCCAGCAGCCCACCTAGCCGTACTGCCACCGGGGAGCTGTTTTTT.

The rearrangement uses TRBV29-1 and TRBJ2-2; D gene unclear. CDR3 length equals 14 residues. V lost 4 bases to trimming and J lost 1 base, with 10 bases between them. Germline CDR1 and CDR2: SQVTM and ANQGSEA. The CDR3 region has the DNA TGCAGCGTTGTCCTACCACGGAACACCGGGGAGCTGTTTTTT. Its protein product is CSVVLPRNTGELFF.

The chain carries TRBV9 and TRBJ2-1; the match to TRBD2 covers 16 bases. This CDR3 contains 18 residues. V was pared by 0 bases and J by 5 bases, with 5 bases of the junction left unmatched. CDR1 SGDLS and CDR2 YYNGEE come from the germline V gene. CDR3: CASSVVGTSGRGHNEQFF. The CDR3 DNA reads as TGTGCCAGCAGCGTAGTAGGGACTAGCGGGAGGGGGCACAATGAGCAGTTCTTC.

CDR3: CAWSVPRTARNEQFF. CDR3 in DNA: TGTGCCTGGAGTGTCCCCCGCACAGCCCGCAATGAGCAGTTCTTC. The rearrangement links TRBV30 to TRBJ2-1; D is uncertain. The CDR3 sequence is 15 residues long. Germline V CDR1 and CDR2: GTSNPN, SVGIG (reference sequence). V dropped 0 bases and J dropped 6 bases, with 15 bases sitting between them.

A few counts support this clone. The CDR3: CASSFNYGYTF. The DNA of the CDR3 is TGTGCCAGCAGTTTTAACTATGGCTACACCTTC. The chain has TRBV28 and TRBJ1-2; D remains ambiguous. Deletions cut 3 bases from V and 1 base from J, with 0 bases between. Germline CDR1 and CDR2: MDHEN and SYDVKM. The CDR3 totals 11 residues.